Many counts were recorded for the clone carrying this TCR beta chain. These data belong to a study of T cells in Graves' hyperthyroidism and ophthalmopathy. Losses at the gene ends were 5 bases for V and 7 bases for J; bases not matched to a gene: 7. There are 16 residues in the CDR3. The germline V gene encodes CDR1 LNHDA and CDR2 SQIVND (reference sequence). Authors of the study amplified TCR beta CDR3 regions from RNA transcripts. The HTBI primer set served for first-round RT-PCR of the TCR CDR3. Via MiXCR, TCRdb re-called the multiplex PCR reads, giving one row per CDR3 protein. The table includes about 300,000 distinct CDR3 sequences, about 14% detected once. The study enrolled patients aged 18 to 65 with newly diagnosed hyperthyroidism of under 2 months' duration. Uncontrolled infection, other autoimmune disease, pregnancy or lactation led to exclusion. A sample of blood taken at first hyperthyroidism diagnosis preceded any ophthalmopathy symptoms.

The sequence derives from a woman aged 25 to 45 with Graves' hyperthyroidism that later progressed to Graves' ophthalmopathy. J is TRBJ2-1 and V is TRBV19; 14 bases align to TRBD2. The material sequenced was blood. This chain's CDR3 is CASSSGLAGGSNEQFF. The CDR3, as DNA: TGTGCCAGTAGTTCAGGACTAGCGGGAGGCAGTAATGAGCAGTTCTTC. The whole variable domain, filled in from reference TRBV19 and TRBJ2-1, reads DGGITQSPKYLFRKEGQNVTLSCEQNLNHDAMYWYRQDPGQGLRLIYYSQIVNDFQKGDIAEGYSVSREKKESFPLTVTSAQKNPTAFYLCASSSGLAGGSNEQFFGPGTRLTVL.